Given below is one TCR beta chain in context. The entry originates in a study of blood T cell repertoires in COVID-19. In the study overall: Samples representing acute and convalescent COVID-19 were sourced from the United States, Italy and Spain. T cells, B-cell-depleted T cells, or PBMCs supplied cDNA or gDNA.

Seattle's enrolled individuals joined amid active infection and were then monitored longitudinally. Clones were read by immunoSEQ multiplex PCR, and TCRdb kept only the in-frame ones, dropping some. Among fewer than 600,000 clones listed, roughly nine tenths were seen once. V dropped 4 bases and J dropped 8 bases, with 11 bases sitting between them. The CDR3 consists of 12 residues. Germline CDR1 is SGHDN and CDR2 is FVKESK. The source material was peripheral blood. The origin of this receptor is a man aged 18-30 years with COVID-19, enrolled during active disease. The chain combines TRBV14 with TRBJ1-2; maybe TRBD1 (6 bases). The CDR3 here is CASSRQGRGYTF. The CDR3 coding sequence is TGTGCCAGCAGCCGCCAGGGGAGAGGCTACACCTTC.